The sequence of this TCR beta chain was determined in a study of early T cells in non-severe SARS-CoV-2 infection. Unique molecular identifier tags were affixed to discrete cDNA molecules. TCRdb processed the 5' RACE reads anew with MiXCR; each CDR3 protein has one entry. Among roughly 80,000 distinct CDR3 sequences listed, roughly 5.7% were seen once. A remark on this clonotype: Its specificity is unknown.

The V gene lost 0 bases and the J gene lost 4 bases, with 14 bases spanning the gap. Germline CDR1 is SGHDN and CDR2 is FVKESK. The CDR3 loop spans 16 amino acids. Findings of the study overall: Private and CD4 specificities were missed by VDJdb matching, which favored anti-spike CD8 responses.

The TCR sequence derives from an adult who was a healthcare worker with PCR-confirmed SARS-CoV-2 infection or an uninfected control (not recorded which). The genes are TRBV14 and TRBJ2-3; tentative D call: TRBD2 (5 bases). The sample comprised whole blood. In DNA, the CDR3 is TGTGCCAGCAGCCAAGAAGCCAGCGGATGGGCAGATACGCAGTATTTT. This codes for CASSQEASGWADTQYF.